The 9 T cell receptor beta chains below all came from one sample that was sequenced in a study of beta chain features in type 1 diabetes (dated by TCRdb to 2016 to 2019). Beyond this particular receptor, the publication reports: A moderate but significant shortening of TCRB CDR3 length was observed in type 1 diabetes patients in all four CD4+ subsets.

No antigens are known for them. Receptor libraries were prepared by the immunoSEQ multiplex PCR assay. The entire amount of isolated RNA was reverse transcribed using the High Capacity cDNA Reverse Transcription Kit, so the sequenced TCRB transcripts were expressed ones. TCRdb provides this immuneACCESS table in a form limited to in-frame rearrangements. Some clones are lacking; in checked studies, under half of them reflect an unresolved V gene, and why the rest are absent is not known. Within this sample are approximately 600,000 clones, with under 15% of them counted one time only. More than 0.09% of the sample lies in the top ten. The sequenced material came from naive CD4+ T cells from blood. Interpreted using the paper, the cell subset or site label stands for: true naive CD4+ T cells. The receptor set was obtained from a man in his thirties or forties with type 1 diabetes.

The chain carries TRBV14 and TRBJ2-1; no definite D call. This CDR3 is 15 amino acids long. Germline CDR1 SGHDN, CDR2 FVKESK. The ends were cut back, 1 base at V and 4 bases at J, with 11 bases in the middle. The CDR3 nucleotides read TGTGCCAGCAGCCAAGTGTACGGTTTATACAATGAGCAGTTCTTC. It yields the protein CASSQVYGLYNEQFF.

The chain is built from TRBV6-5 and TRBJ2-3; possibly TRBD2 for D (5 bases). The CDR3 covers 15 residues. In germline, CDR1 is MNHEY, CDR2 SVGAGI. The V and J ends lost 8 bases and 3 bases respectively, with 18 bases between them. The CDR3 region has the DNA TGTGCCAGCTCACTGGGTGCCGGGGTTACAGATACGCAGTATTTT. This gives the protein CASSLGAGVTDTQYF.

The chain employs TRBV30 and TRBJ1-5; D possibly corresponds to TRBD1 (5 bases). The CDR3 is made up of 16 amino acids. Trimming took 3 bases from V and 2 from J, leaving 17 bases between them. CDR1 is GTSNPN, CDR2 SVGIG, per germline (reference sequence). CDR3 residues: CAWSRGLGGGNQPQHF. CDR3 DNA: TGTGCCTGGAGCAGAGGGTTGGGGGGGGGCAATCAGCCCCAGCATTTT.

The chain joins TRBV29-1 to TRBJ2-7; possible D gene TRBD1, 7 bases. This CDR3 region has 11 residues. Germline CDR1 and CDR2: SQVTM and ANQGSEA. The V end lost 7 bases, the J end lost 7 bases, and 14 bases lay between the germline ends. The CDR3 coding sequence is TGCAGCGGCAACAGGGGAGGAGAGCAGTACTTC. Protein product: CSGNRGGEQYF.

There are a few counts of this clone. V and J are TRBV5-6 and TRBJ2-5; unclear D gene. Germline V CDR1 and CDR2: SGHDT, YYEEEE. Trimming stripped 0 bases from V and 5 bases from J, with 5 bases between. This CDR3 is 12 amino acids long. CDR3 DNA: TGTGCCAGCAGCTTGGCCGGCGAGACCCAGTACTTC. It translates to CASSLAGETQYF.

In this sample, this clone turned up a few times. CDR3 nucleotides: TGTGCCAGCAGTTTATCGGGCGGAACCTACGAGCAGTACTTC. Translated: CASSLSGGTYEQYF. The chain recombines TRBV27 with TRBJ2-7; D unresolved. The CDR3 has 14 amino acids. CDR1 is MNHEY, CDR2 SMNVEV, per germline (reference sequence). The ends were cut back, 0 bases at V and 2 bases at J, with 8 bases in the middle.

V and J are TRBV6-6 and TRBJ1-1; a possible D gene is TRBD1 (5 bases). Per germline, CDR1 MNHNY and CDR2 SVGAGI (reference sequence). The CDR3 has 14 amino acids. Trimming took 0 bases from V and 6 from J, leaving 11 bases between them. The CDR3 nucleotides are TGTGCCAGCAGTTACTCCAGGGAAAATTCTGAAGCTTTCTTT. Amino acids: CASSYSRENSEAFF.

Only a few counts were recorded for this clone. The V gene is TRBV20-1, the J gene TRBJ2-7; D is uncertain. The germline CDR1 and CDR2 sequences are DFQATT and SNEGSKA (reference sequence). Trimming removed 5 bases from V and 6 bases from J, with 11 bases in between. The CDR3 extends over 11 amino acids. The CDR3 nucleotides read TGCAGTGCTGCCGGTACGGGCGAGCAGTACTTC. It is translated as CSAAGTGEQYF.

This clone has more than one count but fewer than ten. The chain uses TRBV7-2 and TRBJ1-4, with a weak D call TRBD1 (5 bases). V was shortened by 6 bases and J by 8 bases, with 16 bases between the two germline ends. The germline V gene encodes CDR1 SGHTA and CDR2 FQGNSA. The CDR3 extends over 14 amino acids. For the CDR3, the DNA is TGTGCCAGCAGTTGGGTGGCAGGGAACGAAAAACTGTTTTTT. As protein: CASSWVAGNEKLFF.